The sequence of this T cell receptor (beta chain) was determined in a study of shared clonotypes between healthy human individuals. Comments on this clone: Its antigen remains unknown.

V gave up 1 base and J gave up 2 bases, with 9 bases separating them. The CDR3 spans 14 residues. CDR1 and CDR2 (germline): MDHEN, SYDVKM. Donors were healthy HIV-negative adults without recent acute infections or vaccinations. Clones were read by immunoSEQ multiplex PCR, and TCRdb kept only the in-frame ones, dropping some. Of over a million clones in the sample, over 95% are singletons; the top ten hold roughly 1.2%. Findings and limits, study-wide: Clonotypes shared by all four donors outscored non-shared clonotypes in generation probability. Sharing across four donors was seen in roughly 5% of naive CD4 clonotypes. Expectations were that clonotype sharing among donors would be affected by sequencing depth.

The receptor's source is a man aged 25 to 45 in good health. The sequencing input was naive CD4+ T cells sorted from blood. The subset was: CD45RA+ positively selected. J is TRBJ2-7 and V is TRBV28; D unclear. CDR3 region: CASSLLGNTYEQYF. In nucleotides, the CDR3 is TGTGCCAGCAGTTTATTGGGAAACACCTACGAGCAGTACTTC.